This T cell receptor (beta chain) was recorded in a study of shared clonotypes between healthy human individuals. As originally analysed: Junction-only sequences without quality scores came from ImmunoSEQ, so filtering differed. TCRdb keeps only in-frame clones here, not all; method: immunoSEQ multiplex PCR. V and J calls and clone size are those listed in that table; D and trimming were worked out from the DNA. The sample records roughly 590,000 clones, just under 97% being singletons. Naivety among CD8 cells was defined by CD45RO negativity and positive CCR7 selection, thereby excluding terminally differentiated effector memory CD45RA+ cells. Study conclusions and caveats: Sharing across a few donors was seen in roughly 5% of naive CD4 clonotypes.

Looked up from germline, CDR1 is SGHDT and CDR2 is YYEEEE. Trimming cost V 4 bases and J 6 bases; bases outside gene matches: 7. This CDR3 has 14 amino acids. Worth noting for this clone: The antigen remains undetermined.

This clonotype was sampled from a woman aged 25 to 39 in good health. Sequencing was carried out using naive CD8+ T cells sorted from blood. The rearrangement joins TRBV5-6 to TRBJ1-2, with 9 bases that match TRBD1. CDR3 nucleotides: TGTGCCAGCAGCGATCGGGACAGGGTAGATGGCTACACCTTC. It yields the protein CASSDRDRVDGYTF.